Following are 25 T cell receptor beta chains from one sample sequenced in a study of cytomegalovirus exposure and HLA in healthy donors. Amplification used 60 Vbeta primers and 13 Jbeta primers. Measured with immunoSEQ multiplex PCR; TCRdb has only the in-frame clones, and not every one. The profile covers under 200,000 clones, with 65% to 85% appearing a single time and 6.5% to 9% taken by the ten largest. Input material: PBMCs. The receptors shown here come from a middle-aged woman in good health and CMV-seropositive.

Notes on this clone: A junction boundary mismatches the germline segment, possibly from a read error. This sequence joins TRBV7-9 and TRBJ1-2, with TRBD1 matching over 7 bases. This CDR3 region has 16 residues. Germline lookup yields CDR1 SEHNR and CDR2 FQNEAQ (reference sequence). The chain's CDR3 is CSSSSARKGGGEGYTF. The DNA for the CDR3 is TGTTCCAGCAGCTCTGCCCGAAAAGGGGGCGGGGAGGGCTACACCTTC.

This clone was seen a single time. V gene TRBV7-9 combines with J gene TRBJ1-2; 11 bases match TRBD1. V was pared by 5 bases and J by 8 bases, with 10 bases of the junction left unmatched. Germline CDR1 and CDR2: SEHNR and FQNEAQ (reference sequence). The CDR3 length is 15 residues. CDR3 in DNA: TGTGCCAGCAGCACCGCGGGGACAGGGGGTAGAGGCTACACCTTC. It is translated as CASSTAGTGGRGYTF.

V usage is TRBV7-2 and J usage is TRBJ2-2; tentative D call: TRBD1 (5 bases). V was shortened by 6 bases and J by 3 bases, with 14 bases between the two germline ends. The CDR3 contains 15 residues. Germline lookup yields CDR1 SGHTA and CDR2 FQGNSA. The CDR3 protein is CASRRRGRDTGELFF. In DNA form, the CDR3 reads TGTGCCAGCAGACGAAGGGGAAGGGACACCGGGGAGCTGTTTTTT. Combining the CDR3 with reference TRBV7-2 and TRBJ2-2 gives the whole variable domain GAGVSQSPSNKVTEKGKDVELRCDPISGHTALYWYRQSLGQGLEFLIYFQGNSAPDKSGLPSDRFSAERTGGSVSTLTIQRTQQEDSAVYLCASRRRGRDTGELFFGEGSRLTVL.

This clone was seen only once. V gene TRBV29-1 combines with J gene TRBJ2-2; no clear D. V gave up 8 bases and J gave up 6 bases, with 16 bases separating them. Germline lookup yields CDR1 SQVTM and CDR2 ANQGSEA. The CDR3 runs to 13 residues. The CDR3 region has the DNA TGCAGCTCATCCGTAGGCGCGGCCGGGGAGCTGTTTTTT. This gives the protein CSSSVGAAGELFF.

On this clone: Other DNA sequences in the same sample also yield this CDR3. V usage is TRBV2 and J usage is TRBJ2-1; TRBD2 agrees at 10 bases. The CDR3 consists of 15 residues. CDR1 and CDR2 from the germline V gene are SNHLY and FYNNEI. Trimming took 4 bases from V and 4 from J; bases not matched to a gene: 4. CDR3 amino acids: CASSVPSGGYNEQFF. The CDR3 DNA follows: TGTGCCAGCAGTGTCCCTAGCGGGGGATACAATGAGCAGTTCTTC.

The V and J genes are TRBV6-5 and TRBJ1-1; D unresolved. Trimming took off 7 bases at V and 4 bases at J, with 13 bases between the two ends. The CDR3 covers 13 residues. Germline CDR1 and CDR2: MNHEY and SVGAGI. The CDR3 bases are TGTGCCAGCATGTGGGCAGTCGGCACTGAAGCTTTCTTT. Amino acids: CASMWAVGTEAFF.

This chain joins TRBV6-6 and TRBJ1-5, with 9 bases identical to TRBD1. Germline V CDR1 and CDR2: MNHNY, SVGAGI (reference sequence). This CDR3 has 15 amino acids. With V trimmed by 6 bases and J by 4 bases, 7 bases remained unmatched. Here the CDR3 DNA reads TGTGCCAGCAGCCGGGGACAGGGATGGAATCAGCCCCAGCATTTT. Translation: CASSRGQGWNQPQHF.

The chain links TRBV27 to TRBJ1-2; 9 bases match TRBD1. Germline V gene data show CDR1 as MNHEY and CDR2 as SMNVEV (reference sequence). This CDR3 comprises 14 residues. The junction had 9 bases not matched to a gene; V was cut back by 6 bases and J by 7 bases. CDR3 DNA: TGTGCCAGCAGGCAACAGGGGGCTGCTGGTGGCTACACCTTC. As protein: CASRQQGAAGGYTF.

The V call is TRBV28, the J call TRBJ1-5; 9 bases line up with TRBD1. The V gene's germline CDR1 is MDHEN and CDR2 SYDVKM. With V trimmed by 7 bases and J by 1 base, 14 bases remained unmatched. The CDR3 has 18 residues. The CDR3 spells CASNRDRVGPLSNQPQHF. DNA of the CDR3: TGTGCCAGCAACCGGGACAGGGTTGGTCCCCTGAGCAATCAGCCCCAGCATTTT.

The rearrangement joins TRBV2 to TRBJ1-1, with D hard to call. CDR1 SNHLY and CDR2 FYNNEI come from the germline V gene. This CDR3 is 14 amino acids long. V was shortened by 7 bases and J by 0 bases, with 12 bases between the two germline ends. CDR3 loop: CASIFGSVNTEAFF. The CDR3 DNA follows: TGTGCCAGCATTTTTGGCAGCGTGAACACTGAAGCTTTCTTT.

A single count supports this clone. The J gene is TRBJ2-5, the V gene TRBV19, with TRBD1 matching over 7 bases. This CDR3 is built from 14 residues. The V gene end was trimmed by 5 bases and the J gene end by 4 bases; junction bases not matched to a gene: 7. Germline V gives CDR1 LNHDA, CDR2 SQIVND (reference sequence). The CDR3 is CASSRQGRAETQYF. The CDR3 nucleotides are TGTGCCAGTAGTCGACAGGGACGGGCAGAGACCCAGTACTTC.

This chain connects TRBV5-1 to TRBJ2-1; 7 bases line up with TRBD1. The germline gives CDR1 SGHRS, CDR2 YFSETQ. V shed 0 bases and J 2 bases; nucleotides not matched to a gene: 2. The CDR3 totals 15 residues. CDR3 bases: TGCGCCAGCAGCTTGGACGGGACAGCCTACAATGAGCAGTTCTTC. Translation: CASSLDGTAYNEQFF.

The V gene is TRBV7-8, the J gene TRBJ2-3, with TRBD1 as a possible D gene (6 bases). This CDR3 has 16 residues. Trimming removed 4 bases from V and 0 bases from J, with 14 bases in between. Per germline, CDR1 SGHVS and CDR2 FQNEAQ. CDR3 loop: CASSYQGGFSTDTQYF. The CDR3 DNA reads TGTGCCAGCAGCTACCAAGGGGGTTTTAGCACAGATACGCAGTATTTT.

V gene TRBV29-1 combines with J gene TRBJ2-2; D gene unclear. The CDR3 is 11 residues long. Germline V CDR1 and CDR2: SQVTM, ANQGSEA. Trimming cost V 6 bases and J 8 bases, with 10 bases left between them. The CDR3 DNA is TGCAGCGTGAGCAACGGTGGGGAGCTGTTTTTT. This encodes CSVSNGGELFF.

The chain links TRBV6-1 to TRBJ1-6; no clear D gene. Germline-derived CDR1 and CDR2 are MNHNS and SASEGT. The CDR3 spans 13 residues. Trimming left V 3 bases short and J 6 bases short, with 6 bases between. The CDR3 DNA is TGTGCCAGCAGTGACAGGTTTAATTCACCCCTCCACTTT. This gives the protein CASSDRFNSPLHF.

The chain couples TRBV11-2 to TRBJ2-7, with TRBD2 as a possible D gene (7 bases). CDR1 is SGHAT, CDR2 FQNNGV, per germline. The CDR3 covers 15 residues. V shed 1 base and J shed 5 bases, with 15 bases lying between them. CDR3 region: CASSLVGGQSNEQYF. The DNA of the CDR3 is TGTGCCAGCAGCTTAGTGGGGGGGCAATCGAACGAGCAGTACTTC. Full variable domain (remainder filled in from reference TRBV11-2 and TRBJ2-7): EAGVAQSPRYKIIEKRQSVAFWCNPISGHATLYWYQQILGQGPKLLIQFQNNGVVDDSQLPKDRFSAERLKGVDSTLKIQPAKLEDSAVYLCASSLVGGQSNEQYFGPGTRLTVT.

The V call is TRBV6-6, the J call TRBJ1-1; D might be TRBD1 (5 bases). Germline V CDR1 and CDR2: MNHNY, SVGAGI (reference sequence). The ends were cut back, 5 bases at V and 7 bases at J, with 11 bases in the middle. The CDR3 runs to 12 residues. The CDR3 DNA reads TGTGCCAGCAGTATAGACAGACATGAAGCTTTCTTT. This gives the protein CASSIDRHEAFF.

The chain has TRBV7-9 and TRBJ1-1; D might be TRBD1 (5 bases). The V gene lost 5 bases and the J gene lost 7 bases, with 14 bases spanning the gap. The CDR3 is made up of 13 amino acids. Germline CDR1 reads SEHNR; CDR2 reads FQNEAQ (reference sequence). The CDR3 coding sequence is TGTGCCAGCAGCACACCGGGGACTGGTGAAGCTTTCTTT. This translates into CASSTPGTGEAFF.

V usage is TRBV15 and J usage is TRBJ1-3, with a possible D match to TRBD1 (6 bases). Trimming took 8 bases from V and 0 from J, leaving 11 bases between them. Germline V gives CDR1 LNHNV, CDR2 YYDKDF (reference sequence). The CDR3 covers 14 residues. This CDR3 is CATRTDLSGNTIYF. The CDR3 region has the DNA TGTGCCACCCGGACAGACCTCTCTGGAAACACCATATATTTT.

The gene calls are TRBV2 and TRBJ2-5; TRBD1 aligns across 9 bases. Germline V gene lookup returns CDR1 SNHLY and CDR2 FYNNEI. This CDR3 region has 15 residues. The V segment lost 3 bases and the J segment 3 bases; nucleotides outside the gene matches: 5. CDR3 nucleotide sequence: TGTGCCAGCAGTGATTTGGGACAGGGTAAAGAGACCCAGTACTTC. It translates to CASSDLGQGKETQYF.

Worth noting for this clone: At one of its ends the junction is not consistent with the germline gene, which may arise from a read error. The chain links TRBV7-9 to TRBJ2-5, with D unresolved. The CDR3 covers 14 residues. Germline CDR1 is SEHNR and CDR2 is FQNEAQ (reference sequence). The CDR3 bases are TGTTCCAGCAGCTCCCATCGTACCCAGGAGACCCAGTACTTC. Translation gives CSSSSHRTQETQYF.

The chain is built from TRBV19 and TRBJ1-2; D unclear. V lost 0 bases to trimming and J lost 8 bases, with 13 bases between them. This CDR3 is 14 amino acids long. The germline CDR1 and CDR2 sequences are LNHDA and SQIVND (reference sequence). In DNA form, the CDR3 reads TGTGCCAGTAGTATAGATCTACGGGGAAGCGGCTACACCTTC. Protein product: CASSIDLRGSGYTF.

The CDR3: CASRAGQNEAFF. CDR3 bases: TGCGCCAGCAGGGCTGGACAGAATGAAGCTTTCTTT. The chain combines TRBV5-1 with TRBJ1-1; D possibly corresponds to TRBD1 (6 bases). Germline assignment: CDR1 SGHRS and CDR2 YFSETQ. The CDR3 length is 12 residues. Trimming cost V 5 bases and J 7 bases, with 12 bases left between them. The variable domain in full, completed from reference TRBV5-1 and TRBJ1-1, reads KAGVTQTPRYLIKTRGQQVTLSCSPISGHRSVSWYQQTPGQGLQFLFEYFSETQRNKGNFPGRFSGRQFSNSRSEMNVSTLELGDSALYLCASRAGQNEAFFGQGTRLTVV.

The chain has TRBV5-4 and TRBJ2-7; 9 bases match TRBD1. This CDR3 has 16 residues. V shed 4 bases and J 2 bases; nucleotides not matched to a gene: 10. CDR1 is SGHNT, CDR2 YYREEE, per germline (reference sequence). CDR3 bases: TGTGCCAGCAGCAATCCCTCCGGGACAGGGACCTACGAGCAGTACTTC. The encoded protein is CASSNPSGTGTYEQYF.

J is TRBJ2-5 and V is TRBV6-1, with D possibly TRBD1 on 5 matching bases. This CDR3 has 14 amino acids. V was shortened by 0 bases and J by 3 bases, with 8 bases between the two germline ends. Germline V gives CDR1 MNHNS, CDR2 SASEGT. CDR3 in amino acids: CASSEAGREETQYF. The CDR3 region has the DNA TGTGCCAGCAGTGAAGCCGGCAGGGAAGAGACCCAGTACTTC.